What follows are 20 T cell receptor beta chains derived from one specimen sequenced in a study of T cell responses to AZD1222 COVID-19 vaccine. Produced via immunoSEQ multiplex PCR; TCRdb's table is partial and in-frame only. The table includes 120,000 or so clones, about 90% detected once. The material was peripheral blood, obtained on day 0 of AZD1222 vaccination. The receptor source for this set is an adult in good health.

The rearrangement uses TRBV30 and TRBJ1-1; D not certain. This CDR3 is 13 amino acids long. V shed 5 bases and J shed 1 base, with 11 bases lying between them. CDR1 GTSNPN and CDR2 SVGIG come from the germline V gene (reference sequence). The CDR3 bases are TGTGCCTGGGAGCCGGGAACGAACACTGAAGCTTTCTTT. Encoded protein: CAWEPGTNTEAFF.

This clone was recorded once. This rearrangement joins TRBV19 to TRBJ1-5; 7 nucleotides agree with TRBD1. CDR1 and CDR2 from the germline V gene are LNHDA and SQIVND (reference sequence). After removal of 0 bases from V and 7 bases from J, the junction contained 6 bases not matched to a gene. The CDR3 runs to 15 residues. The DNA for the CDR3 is TGTGCCAGTAGTATAGACACGGGACAGCGCCAGCCCCAGCATTTT. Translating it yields CASSIDTGQRQPQHF.

As DNA, the CDR3 is TGCGCCAGCAGCCCCAAGTGGGGGACTAGTGGCTACGAGCAGTACTTC. It translates to CASSPKWGTSGYEQYF. The gene calls are TRBV4-1 and TRBJ2-7, with 8 nucleotides matching TRBD2. The CDR3 length is 16 residues. Looked up from germline, CDR1 is MGHRA and CDR2 is YSYEKL. V lost 4 bases and J lost 3; bases outside the gene matches: 11.

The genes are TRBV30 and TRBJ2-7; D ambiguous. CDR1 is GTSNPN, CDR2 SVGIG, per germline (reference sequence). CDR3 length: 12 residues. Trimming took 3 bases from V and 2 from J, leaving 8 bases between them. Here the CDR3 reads CAWSVRAYEQYF. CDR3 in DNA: TGTGCCTGGAGCGTGAGAGCCTACGAGCAGTACTTC. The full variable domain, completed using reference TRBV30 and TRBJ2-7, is SQTIHQWPATLVQPVGSPLSLECTVEGTSNPNLYWYRQAAGRGLQLLFYSVGIGQISSEVPQNLSASRPQDRQFILSSKKLLLSDSGFYLCAWSVRAYEQYFGPGTRLTVT.

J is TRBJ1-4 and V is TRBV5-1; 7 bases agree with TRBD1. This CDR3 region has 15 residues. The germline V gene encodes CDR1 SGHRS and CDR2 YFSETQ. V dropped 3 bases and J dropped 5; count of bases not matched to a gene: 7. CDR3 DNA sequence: TGCGCCAGCAGCTCCACCGGGACAGAGAATGAAAAACTGTTTTTT. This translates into CASSSTGTENEKLFF.

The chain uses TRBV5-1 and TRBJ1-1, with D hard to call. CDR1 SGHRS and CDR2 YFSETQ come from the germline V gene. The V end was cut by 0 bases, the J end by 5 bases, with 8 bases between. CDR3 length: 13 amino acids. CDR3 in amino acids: CASSLGGGTEAFF. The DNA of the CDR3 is TGCGCCAGCAGCTTGGGGGGTGGTACTGAAGCTTTCTTT. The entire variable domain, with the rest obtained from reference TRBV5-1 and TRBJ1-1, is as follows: KAGVTQTPRYLIKTRGQQVTLSCSPISGHRSVSWYQQTPGQGLQFLFEYFSETQRNKGNFPGRFSGRQFSNSRSEMNVSTLELGDSALYLCASSLGGGTEAFFGQGTRLTVV.

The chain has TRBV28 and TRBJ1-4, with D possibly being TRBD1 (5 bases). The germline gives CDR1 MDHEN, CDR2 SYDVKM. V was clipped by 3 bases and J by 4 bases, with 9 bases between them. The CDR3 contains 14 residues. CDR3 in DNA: TGTGCCAGCAGTTTCTCAGGGAGTAATGAAAAACTGTTTTTT. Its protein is CASSFSGSNEKLFF.

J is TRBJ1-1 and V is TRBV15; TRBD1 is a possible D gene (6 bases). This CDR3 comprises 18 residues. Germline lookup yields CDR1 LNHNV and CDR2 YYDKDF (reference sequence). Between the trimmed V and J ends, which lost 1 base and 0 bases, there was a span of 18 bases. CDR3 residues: CATSRGLRTDRMNTEAFF. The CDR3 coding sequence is TGTGCCACCAGCAGAGGCCTCCGGACAGATCGGATGAACACTGAAGCTTTCTTT. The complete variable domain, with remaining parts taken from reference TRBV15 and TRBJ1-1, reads DAMVIQNPRYQVTQFGKPVTLSCSQTLNHNVMYWYQQKSSQAPKLLFHYYDKDFNNEADTPDNFQSRRPNTSFCFLDIRSPGLGDTAMYLCATSRGLRTDRMNTEAFFGQGTRLTVV.

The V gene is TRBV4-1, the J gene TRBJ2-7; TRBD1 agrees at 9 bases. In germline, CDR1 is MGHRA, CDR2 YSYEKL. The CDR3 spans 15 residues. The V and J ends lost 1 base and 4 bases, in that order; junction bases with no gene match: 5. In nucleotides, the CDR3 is TGCGCCAGCAGCCAAGTCCGGACAGGGGTGTACGAGCAGTACTTC. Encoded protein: CASSQVRTGVYEQYF.

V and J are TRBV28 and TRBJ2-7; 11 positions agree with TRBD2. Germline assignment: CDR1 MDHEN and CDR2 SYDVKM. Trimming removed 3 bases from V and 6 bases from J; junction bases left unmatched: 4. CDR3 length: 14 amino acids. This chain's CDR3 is CASSFLAGGSEQYF. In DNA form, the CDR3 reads TGTGCCAGCAGTTTCCTAGCGGGAGGTTCCGAGCAGTACTTC.

The DNA for the CDR3 is TGTGCCAGCAGCTCCCGGTCTAGCCCCGGACAGGGGCGGTACGAGCAGTACTTC. Its translation is CASSSRSSPGQGRYEQYF. The chain employs TRBV13 and TRBJ2-7; 9 nucleotides match TRBD1. The CDR3 has 18 residues. The germline CDR1 and CDR2 sequences are PRHDT and FYEKMQ (reference sequence). V shed 4 bases, J shed 4 bases, and the junction held 17 bases outside the gene matches.

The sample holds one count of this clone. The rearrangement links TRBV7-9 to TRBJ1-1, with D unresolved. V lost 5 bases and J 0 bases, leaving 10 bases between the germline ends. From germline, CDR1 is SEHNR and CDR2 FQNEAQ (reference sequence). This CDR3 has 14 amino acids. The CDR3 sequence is CASSPRGMNTEAFF. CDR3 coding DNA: TGTGCCAGCAGCCCCCGAGGGATGAACACTGAAGCTTTCTTT.

The CDR3 region is CASTPWFAGTGTPSGYTF. CDR3 nucleotide sequence: TGCGCCAGCACTCCCTGGTTCGCCGGGACAGGGACCCCCTCTGGCTACACCTTC. The chain links TRBV5-1 to TRBJ1-2; TRBD1 matches at 9 bases. The CDR3 is made up of 18 amino acids. Losses at the gene ends were 6 bases for V and 7 bases for J; bases not matched to a gene: 22. Germline V CDR1 and CDR2: SGHRS, YFSETQ.

CDR3 DNA: TGCGCCAGCAGTAGAACCGCCGGGGTTAGGAACACTGAAGCTTTCTTT. Translation gives CASSRTAGVRNTEAFF. The chain carries TRBV23-1 and TRBJ1-1; D remains ambiguous. TRBV23-1 is an ORF; its function is uncertain. The CDR3 spans 16 residues. V lost 5 bases to trimming and J lost 1 base, with 17 bases between them.

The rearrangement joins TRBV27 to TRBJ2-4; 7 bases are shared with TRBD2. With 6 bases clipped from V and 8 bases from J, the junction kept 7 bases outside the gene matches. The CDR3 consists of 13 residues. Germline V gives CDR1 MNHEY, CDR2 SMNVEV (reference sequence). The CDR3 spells CASRLNRGDIQYF. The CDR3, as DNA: TGTGCCAGCAGGTTGAACCGGGGGGACATTCAGTACTTC.

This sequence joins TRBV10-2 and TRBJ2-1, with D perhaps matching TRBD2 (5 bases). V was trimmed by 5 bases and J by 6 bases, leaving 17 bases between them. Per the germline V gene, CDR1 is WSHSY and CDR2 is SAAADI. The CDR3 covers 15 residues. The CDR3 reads CASSRTRRLGNEQFF. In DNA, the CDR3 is TGCGCCAGCAGTCGCACACGGAGGCTGGGCAATGAGCAGTTCTTC.

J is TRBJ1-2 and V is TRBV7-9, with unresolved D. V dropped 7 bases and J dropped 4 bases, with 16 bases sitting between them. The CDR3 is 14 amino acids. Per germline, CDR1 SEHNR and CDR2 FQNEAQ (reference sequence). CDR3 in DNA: TGTGCCAGCACCACGGAAGGAGGCGGCTATGGCTACACCTTC. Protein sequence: CASTTEGGGYGYTF.

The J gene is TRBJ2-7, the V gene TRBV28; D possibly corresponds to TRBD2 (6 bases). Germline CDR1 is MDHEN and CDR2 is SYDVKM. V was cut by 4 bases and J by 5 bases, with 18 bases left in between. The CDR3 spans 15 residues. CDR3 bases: TGTGCCAGCAGTTCCCCCCGCGGAGGGTTCAACGAGCAGTACTTC. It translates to CASSSPRGGFNEQYF.

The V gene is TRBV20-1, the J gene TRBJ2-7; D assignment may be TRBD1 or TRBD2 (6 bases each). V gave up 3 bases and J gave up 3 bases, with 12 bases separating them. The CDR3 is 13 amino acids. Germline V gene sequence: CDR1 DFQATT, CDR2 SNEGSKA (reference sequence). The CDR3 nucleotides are TGCAGTGCTAGTGCGGGGACACGCTACGAGCAGTACTTC. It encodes CSASAGTRYEQYF.

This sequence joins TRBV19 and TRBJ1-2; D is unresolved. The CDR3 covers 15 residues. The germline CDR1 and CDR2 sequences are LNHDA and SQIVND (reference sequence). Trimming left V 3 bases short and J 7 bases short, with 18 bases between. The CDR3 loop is CASSIGGWDLGGYTF. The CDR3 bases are TGTGCCAGTAGTATTGGAGGTTGGGATCTCGGTGGCTACACCTTC.